This TCR beta chain came from a study of shared clonotypes between healthy human individuals. Whole-study findings and limits: Naive CD4 clonotype sharing across several donors was approximately 5.2%. Memory subsets had estimated richness that was generally smaller than that of naive subsets.

There are 18 residues in the CDR3. V lost 0 bases to trimming and J lost 0 bases; unmatched junction nucleotides: 8. The V gene's germline CDR1 is SGHAT and CDR2 FQNNGV. Assay: immunoSEQ multiplex PCR; the TCRdb copy retains only in-frame clones and omits some. Counted here are around 2.1 million clones, approximately 94% occurring once; the ten biggest clones make up approximately 1.7%. Comment on this clone: Antigen: not known.

Naivety among CD8 cells was defined by CD45RO negativity and positive CCR7 selection, thereby excluding terminally differentiated effector memory CD45RA+ cells. The chain uses TRBV11-2 and TRBJ2-5, with 9 bases identical to TRBD2. This clonotype was sampled from a man in his late teens or twenties in good health. Some clones in this sample may be carry-over from other donors' samples. The sequencing sample was made of naive CD8+ T cells from PBMCs. DNA for the CDR3: TGTGCCAGCAGCTTAGATCTTCGGGCGGGAGGGCACCAAGAGACCCAGTACTTC. It specifies CASSLDLRAGGHQETQYF.